This T cell receptor beta chain was profiled in a study of cytomegalovirus exposure and HLA in healthy donors. Use of 60 Vbeta and 13 Jbeta primers characterized the PCR. The repertoire was sequenced with immunoSEQ multiplex PCR; TCRdb's copy has only in-frame clones and lacks some. The data contain about 100,000 clones, around 72% of them singletons. In regard to this clone: Antigen specificity is unknown.

The V gene lost 10 bases and the J gene lost 1 base, with 16 bases spanning the gap. Germline values: CDR1 MNHEY, CDR2 SVGAGI. The CDR3 sequence is 14 residues long. Study-wide results and caveats: Earlier results showed most TCR beta V segments being productive about 87% or about 30% of the time. Specificity of a few CMV-associated chains for CMV antigens was verified in vitro.

The chain uses TRBV6-5 and TRBJ1-1; D remains unclear. Sequencing was performed on PBMCs. This sequence originates from a woman between 35 and 50 years old in good health and CMV-seropositive. CDR3 protein: CATTREGGNTEAFF. In DNA, the CDR3 is TGTGCCACCACACGAGAGGGAGGGAACACTGAAGCTTTCTTT.